A selection of T cell receptor beta chains follows, all from one sample in a study of Ad26.COV2.S vaccination and SARS-CoV-2 variants. Assay: immunoSEQ multiplex PCR; the TCRdb copy retains only in-frame clones and omits some. The data contain about 350,000 clones, 75% to 90% of them seen just once; the ten biggest clones take up around 10%. Source: peripheral blood, taken in a trial of Ad26.COV2.S vaccine versus placebo. The receptors come from a person between 18 and 65 years old who received the Ad26.COV2.S COVID-19 vaccine or a placebo. The CDR3 runs from the conserved cysteine through the conserved F or W. Fields, in order: J gene, V gene, clone size, D gene, CDR3 protein, CDR3 DNA. The D gene is left open where the match is weak. Clone size appears in some rows only: once, few, many, or a class for an expanded clone.

J gene: TRBJ1-2
V gene: TRBV5-1
clone size: -
D gene: -
CDR3 protein: CASSSTSSNYGYTF
CDR3 DNA: TGCGCCAGCAGCTCGACTTCCTCTAACTATGGCTACACCTTC

J gene: TRBJ2-2
V gene: TRBV30
clone size: -
D gene: -
CDR3 protein: CAWTSSGTAGELFF
CDR3 DNA: TGTGCCTGGACTTCATCCGGGACCGCCGGGGAGCTGTTTTTT

J gene: TRBJ1-2
V gene: TRBV2
clone size: -
D gene: -
CDR3 protein: CASIRGANYGYTF
CDR3 DNA: TGTGCCAGCATCCGGGGAGCCAACTATGGCTACACCTTC

J gene: TRBJ1-1
V gene: TRBV19
clone size: few
D gene: TRBD1
CDR3 protein: CASSPDRGTEAFF
CDR3 DNA: TGTGCCAGTAGCCCGGACAGGGGCACTGAAGCTTTCTTT

J gene: TRBJ1-1
V gene: TRBV7-9
clone size: -
D gene: -
CDR3 protein: CASSLAESLWAFF
CDR3 DNA: TGTGCCAGCAGCTTAGCGGAGTCGTTATGGGCTTTCTTT

J gene: TRBJ2-3
V gene: TRBV18
clone size: -
D gene: TRBD2
CDR3 protein: CASSPTSAGGPDTQYF
CDR3 DNA: TGTGCCAGCTCACCAACGTCGGCGGGGGGGCCAGATACGCAGTATTTT

J gene: TRBJ2-5
V gene: TRBV4-2
clone size: once
D gene: TRBD2
CDR3 protein: CASSRSGFETQYF
CDR3 DNA: TGTGCCAGCAGCCGTAGCGGGTTCGAGACCCAGTACTTC

J gene: TRBJ2-7
V gene: TRBV4-3
clone size: -
D gene: -
CDR3 protein: CASSQDIPQGGYEQYF
CDR3 DNA: TGCGCCAGCAGCCAAGATATCCCGCAGGGGGGGTACGAGCAGTACTTC

J gene: TRBJ2-2
V gene: TRBV7-2
clone size: -
D gene: TRBD2
CDR3 protein: CASSSSRVAGATGELFF
CDR3 DNA: TGTGCCAGCAGCTCCAGTCGAGTAGCGGGGGCCACCGGGGAGCTGTTTTTT

J gene: TRBJ1-6
V gene: TRBV9
clone size: -
D gene: -
CDR3 protein: CASSVGGTNSPLHF
CDR3 DNA: TGTGCCAGCAGCGTAGGAGGGACTAATTCACCCCTCCACTTT

J gene: TRBJ1-2
V gene: TRBV3-1/TRBV3-2
clone size: -
D gene: -
CDR3 protein: CASSQDQAVRSKGYTF
CDR3 DNA: TGTGCCAGCAGCCAAGATCAGGCAGTAAGGAGTAAGGGCTACACCTTC

J gene: TRBJ1-2
V gene: TRBV6-2/TRBV6-3
clone size: few
D gene: -
CDR3 protein: CASSYLIGQYGYTF
CDR3 DNA: TGTGCCAGCAGTTACCTCATCGGACAGTATGGCTACACCTTC

J gene: TRBJ1-2
V gene: TRBV6-1
clone size: -
D gene: -
CDR3 protein: CASSEALLGNYGYTF
CDR3 DNA: TGTGCCAGCAGTGAAGCGCTGTTGGGTAACTATGGCTACACCTTC

J gene: TRBJ2-1
V gene: TRBV5-1
clone size: -
D gene: TRBD2
CDR3 protein: CASSLSASGRYNEQFF
CDR3 DNA: TGCGCCAGCAGCTTGTCGGCTAGCGGGAGGTACAATGAGCAGTTCTTC

J gene: TRBJ2-5
V gene: TRBV28
clone size: once
D gene: -
CDR3 protein: CASSFRKTQYF
CDR3 DNA: TGTGCAAGCAGTTTCCGAAAGACCCAGTACTTC

J gene: TRBJ2-1
V gene: TRBV28
clone size: -
D gene: TRBD2
CDR3 protein: CASSSELAGSSYNEQFF
CDR3 DNA: TGTGCCAGCAGTTCCGAATTAGCGGGGAGCTCCTACAATGAGCAGTTCTTC

J gene: TRBJ2-3
V gene: TRBV10-1
clone size: -
D gene: -
CDR3 protein: CASSGGLADTQYF
CDR3 DNA: TGCGCCAGCTCCGGGGGGCTCGCAGATACGCAGTATTTT

J gene: TRBJ1-3
V gene: TRBV6-5
clone size: -
D gene: -
CDR3 protein: CASSYLLGGPGNTIYF
CDR3 DNA: TGTGCCAGCAGTTATCTCTTGGGGGGGCCGGGAAACACCATATATTTT

J gene: TRBJ2-5
V gene: TRBV5-1
clone size: many
D gene: -
CDR3 protein: CASSLEAGEETQYF
CDR3 DNA: TGCGCCAGCAGCTTGGAAGCCGGGGAAGAGACCCAGTACTTC

J gene: TRBJ2-1
V gene: TRBV9
clone size: -
D gene: TRBD2
CDR3 protein: CASSVGGLAGSSYNEQFF
CDR3 DNA: TGTGCCAGCAGCGTAGGGGGACTAGCGGGGAGCTCCTACAATGAGCAGTTCTTC

J gene: TRBJ2-7
V gene: TRBV7-9
clone size: -
D gene: -
CDR3 protein: CASSLGASSYEQYF
CDR3 DNA: TGTGCCAGCAGCTTAGGAGCCAGCTCCTACGAGCAGTACTTC

J gene: TRBJ2-7
V gene: TRBV18
clone size: -
D gene: -
CDR3 protein: CASSPRQVGETYEQYF
CDR3 DNA: TGTGCCAGCTCACCCCGACAGGTTGGCGAGACCTACGAGCAGTACTTC

J gene: TRBJ1-1
V gene: TRBV10-3
clone size: -
D gene: -
CDR3 protein: CAISVASGRTVNTEAFF
CDR3 DNA: TGTGCCATCAGTGTGGCGTCAGGGAGGACGGTGAACACTGAAGCTTTCTTT

J gene: TRBJ1-2
V gene: TRBV27
clone size: -
D gene: TRBD1
CDR3 protein: CASSQVGQGYGYTF
CDR3 DNA: TGTGCCAGCAGTCAGGTCGGACAGGGTTACGGCTACACCTTC

J gene: TRBJ1-1
V gene: TRBV19
clone size: -
D gene: -
CDR3 protein: CASSIEVPGLRHTEAFF
CDR3 DNA: TGTGCCAGTAGTATTGAGGTTCCCGGGTTAAGGCACACTGAAGCTTTCTTT

J gene: TRBJ2-1
V gene: TRBV18
clone size: once
D gene: -
CDR3 protein: CASSPPLGGSYNEQFF
CDR3 DNA: TGTGCCAGCTCACCACCGCTAGGGGGCTCCTACAATGAGCAGTTCTTC

J gene: TRBJ1-5
V gene: TRBV19
clone size: few
D gene: TRBD1
CDR3 protein: CASSIGDRSQPQHF
CDR3 DNA: TGTGCCAGTAGTATAGGGGACAGATCTCAGCCCCAGCATTTT

J gene: TRBJ1-4
V gene: TRBV30
clone size: -
D gene: -
CDR3 protein: CAWSLGADEKLFF
CDR3 DNA: TGTGCCTGGAGCCTAGGGGCAGATGAAAAACTGTTTTTT

J gene: TRBJ2-3
V gene: TRBV4-2
clone size: -
D gene: -
CDR3 protein: CASSQEENVADTQYF
CDR3 DNA: TGTGCCAGCAGCCAAGAAGAGAATGTTGCGGATACGCAGTATTTT

J gene: TRBJ2-7
V gene: TRBV28
clone size: once
D gene: TRBD1
CDR3 protein: CASSPQEQGAHEQYF
CDR3 DNA: TGTGCCAGCAGCCCCCAAGAACAGGGGGCACACGAGCAGTACTTC

J gene: TRBJ1-2
V gene: TRBV2
clone size: -
D gene: -
CDR3 protein: CASNDRFVYGYTF
CDR3 DNA: TGTGCCAGCAACGACAGATTTGTCTATGGCTACACCTTC

J gene: TRBJ1-5
V gene: TRBV4-1
clone size: -
D gene: -
CDR3 protein: CASSHWDTLTQPQHF
CDR3 DNA: TGCGCCAGCAGCCATTGGGACACACTGACTCAGCCCCAGCATTTT

J gene: TRBJ2-7
V gene: TRBV28
clone size: -
D gene: -
CDR3 protein: CASSLVGPYEQYF
CDR3 DNA: TGTGCCAGCAGTTTAGTAGGACCCTACGAGCAGTACTTC

J gene: TRBJ2-5
V gene: TRBV5-4
clone size: -
D gene: -
CDR3 protein: CASSLVRSIRGETQYF
CDR3 DNA: TGTGCCAGCAGCTTGGTAAGGTCTATACGGGGAGAGACCCAGTACTTC

J gene: TRBJ1-5
V gene: TRBV6-2/TRBV6-3
clone size: once
D gene: TRBD1
CDR3 protein: CASSQQGLPQPQHF
CDR3 DNA: TGTGCCAGCAGTCAACAGGGGTTGCCTCAGCCCCAGCATTTT

J gene: TRBJ2-7
V gene: TRBV5-1
clone size: -
D gene: -
CDR3 protein: CASGDLSYEQYF
CDR3 DNA: TGCGCCAGCGGGGACTTGTCCTACGAGCAGTACTTC

J gene: TRBJ2-1
V gene: TRBV5-5
clone size: -
D gene: -
CDR3 protein: CASSFSPINEQFF
CDR3 DNA: TGTGCCAGCAGCTTTAGCCCAATAAATGAGCAGTTCTTC

J gene: TRBJ1-6
V gene: TRBV19
clone size: -
D gene: TRBD1
CDR3 protein: CASGPGQGRTGSPLHF
CDR3 DNA: TGTGCCAGTGGTCCGGGACAGGGTCGTACTGGCTCACCCCTCCACTTT

J gene: TRBJ1-3
V gene: TRBV3-1/TRBV3-2
clone size: -
D gene: -
CDR3 protein: CASSQDLGPSGNTIYF
CDR3 DNA: TGTGCCAGCAGCCAAGATTTAGGACCCTCTGGAAACACCATATATTTT

J gene: TRBJ2-1
V gene: TRBV5-4
clone size: -
D gene: TRBD1
CDR3 protein: CASSQGQGGGEQFF
CDR3 DNA: TGTGCCAGCAGCCAAGGACAGGGTGGGGGTGAGCAGTTCTTC